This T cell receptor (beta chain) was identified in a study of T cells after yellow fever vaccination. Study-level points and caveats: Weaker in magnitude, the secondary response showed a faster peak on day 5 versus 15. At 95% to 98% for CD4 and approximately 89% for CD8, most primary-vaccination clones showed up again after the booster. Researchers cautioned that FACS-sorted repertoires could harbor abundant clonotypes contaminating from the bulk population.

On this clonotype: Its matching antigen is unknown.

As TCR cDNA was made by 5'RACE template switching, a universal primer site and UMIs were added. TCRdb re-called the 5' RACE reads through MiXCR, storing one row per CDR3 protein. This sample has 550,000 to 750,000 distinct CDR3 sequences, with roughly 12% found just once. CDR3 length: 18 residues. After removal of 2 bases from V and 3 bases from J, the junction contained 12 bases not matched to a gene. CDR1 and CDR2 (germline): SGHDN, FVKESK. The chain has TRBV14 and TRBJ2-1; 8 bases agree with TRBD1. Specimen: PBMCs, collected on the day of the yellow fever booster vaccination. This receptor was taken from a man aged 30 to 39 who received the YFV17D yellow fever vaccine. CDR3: CASSQTTTWTGSYNEQFF. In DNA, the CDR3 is TGTGCCAGCAGCCAAACTACGACGTGGACAGGGAGCTACAATGAGCAGTTCTTC.